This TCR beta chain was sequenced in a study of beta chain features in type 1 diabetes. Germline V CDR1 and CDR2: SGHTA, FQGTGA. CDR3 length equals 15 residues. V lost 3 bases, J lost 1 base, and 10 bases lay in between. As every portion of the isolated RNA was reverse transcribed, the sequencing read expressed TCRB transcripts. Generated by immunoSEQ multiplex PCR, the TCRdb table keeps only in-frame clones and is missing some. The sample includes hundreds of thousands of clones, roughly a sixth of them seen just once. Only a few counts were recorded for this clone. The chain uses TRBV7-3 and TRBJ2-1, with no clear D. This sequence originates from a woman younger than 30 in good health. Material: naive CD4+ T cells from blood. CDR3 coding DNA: TGTGCCAGCAGCTTGGGCGGCCAATCCTACAATGAGCAGTTCTTC. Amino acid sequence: CASSLGGQSYNEQFF.